This entry describes one T cell receptor (beta chain). What it binds is not known. The data originate from a study of shared clonotypes between healthy human individuals. Terminally differentiated effector memory CD45RA+ cells were excluded by CCR7 positive selection of CD45RO-negative cells. The assay was carried out at the deep level. Several immunoSEQ plates held equal portions of the genomic DNA taken from each subset. The assay was immunoSEQ multiplex PCR, and TCRdb's table has in-frame clones only and misses some. Here the sample spans roughly 890,000 clones, more than 85% being singletons. V dropped 0 bases and J dropped 6 bases, with 6 bases sitting between them. Looked up from germline, CDR1 is SGHAT and CDR2 is FQNNGV. The CDR3 extends over 12 amino acids. Whole-study results and caveats: Represented genetic and exposure-history diversity was restricted by having few donors. Among the subsets, naive ones generally showed larger estimated richness than memory ones.

This chain links TRBV11-2 with TRBJ2-7; no definite D call. The sample taken for sequencing was naive CD8+ T cells sorted from blood. The sequence came from a man younger than 40 in good health. In nucleotides, the CDR3 is TGTGCCAGCAGCTTAGATCAACCCGAGCAGTACTTC. It encodes CASSLDQPEQYF.